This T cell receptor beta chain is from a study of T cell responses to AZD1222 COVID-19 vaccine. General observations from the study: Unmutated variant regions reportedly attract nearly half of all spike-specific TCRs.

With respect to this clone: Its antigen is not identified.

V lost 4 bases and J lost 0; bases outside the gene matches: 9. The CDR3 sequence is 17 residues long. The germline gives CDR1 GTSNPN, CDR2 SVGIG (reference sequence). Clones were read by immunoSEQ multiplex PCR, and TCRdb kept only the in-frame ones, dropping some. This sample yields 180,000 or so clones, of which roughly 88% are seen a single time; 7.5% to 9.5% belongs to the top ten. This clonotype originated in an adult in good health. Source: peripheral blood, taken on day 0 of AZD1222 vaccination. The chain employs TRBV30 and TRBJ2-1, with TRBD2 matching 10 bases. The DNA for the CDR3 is TGTGCCTGGATCTCTAGCGGGGGCCTCAGCTCCTACAATGAGCAGTTCTTC. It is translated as CAWISSGGLSSYNEQFF.